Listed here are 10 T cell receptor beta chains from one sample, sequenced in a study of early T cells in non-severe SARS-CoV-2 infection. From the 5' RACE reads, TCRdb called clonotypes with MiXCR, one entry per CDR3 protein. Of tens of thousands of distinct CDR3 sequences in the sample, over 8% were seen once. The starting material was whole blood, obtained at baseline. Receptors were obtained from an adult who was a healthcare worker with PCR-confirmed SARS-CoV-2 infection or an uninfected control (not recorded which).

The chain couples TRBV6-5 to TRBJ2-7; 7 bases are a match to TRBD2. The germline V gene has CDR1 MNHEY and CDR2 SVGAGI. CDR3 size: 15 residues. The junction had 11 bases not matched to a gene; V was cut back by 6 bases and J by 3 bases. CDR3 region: CASRNIWLADYEQYF. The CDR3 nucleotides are TGTGCCAGCAGGAACATTTGGCTAGCGGACTACGAGCAGTACTTC.

DNA of the CDR3: TGTGCCAGCAGCTCATCCACAGGAAGCTCCTACGAGCAGTACTTC. Amino acids: CASSSSTGSSYEQYF. This chain joins TRBV7-3 and TRBJ2-7, with D possibly matching TRBD1 (5 bases). The CDR3 runs to 15 residues. V lost 4 bases and J 0 bases, leaving 13 bases between the germline ends. The germline gives CDR1 SGHTA, CDR2 FQGTGA.

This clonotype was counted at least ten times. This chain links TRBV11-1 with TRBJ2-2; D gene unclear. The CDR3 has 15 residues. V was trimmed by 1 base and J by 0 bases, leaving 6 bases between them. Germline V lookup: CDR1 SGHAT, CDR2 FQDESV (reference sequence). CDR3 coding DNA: TGTGCCAGCAGCTTAGTTCAGACGAACACCGGGGAGCTGTTTTTT. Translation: CASSLVQTNTGELFF.

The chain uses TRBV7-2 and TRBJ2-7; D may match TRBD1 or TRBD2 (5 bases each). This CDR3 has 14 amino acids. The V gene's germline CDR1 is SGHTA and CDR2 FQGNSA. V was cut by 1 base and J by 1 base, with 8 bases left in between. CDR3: CASSLGDGSYEQYF. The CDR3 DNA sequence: TGTGCCAGCAGCTTAGGGGACGGATCCTACGAGCAGTACTTC.

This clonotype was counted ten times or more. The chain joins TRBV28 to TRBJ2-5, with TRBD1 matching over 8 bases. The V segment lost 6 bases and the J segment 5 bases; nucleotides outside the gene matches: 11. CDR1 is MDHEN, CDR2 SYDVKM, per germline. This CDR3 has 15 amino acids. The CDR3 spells CASSPPGQVGETQYF. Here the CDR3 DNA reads TGTGCCAGCAGCCCTCCGGGACAGGTTGGGGAGACCCAGTACTTC.

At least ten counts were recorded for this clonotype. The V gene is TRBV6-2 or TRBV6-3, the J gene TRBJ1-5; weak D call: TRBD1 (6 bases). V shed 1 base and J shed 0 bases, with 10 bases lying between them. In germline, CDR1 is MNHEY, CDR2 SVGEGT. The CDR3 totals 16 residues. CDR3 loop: CASSYWAGDSNQPQHF. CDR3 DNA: TGTGCCAGCAGTTACTGGGCAGGGGATAGCAATCAGCCCCAGCATTTT.

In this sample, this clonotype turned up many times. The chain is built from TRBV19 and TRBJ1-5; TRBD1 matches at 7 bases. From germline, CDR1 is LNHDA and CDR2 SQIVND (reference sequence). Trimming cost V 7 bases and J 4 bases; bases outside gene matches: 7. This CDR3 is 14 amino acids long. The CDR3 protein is CASNTGTENQPQHF. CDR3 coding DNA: TGTGCCAGTAATACCGGGACAGAAAATCAGCCCCAGCATTTT.

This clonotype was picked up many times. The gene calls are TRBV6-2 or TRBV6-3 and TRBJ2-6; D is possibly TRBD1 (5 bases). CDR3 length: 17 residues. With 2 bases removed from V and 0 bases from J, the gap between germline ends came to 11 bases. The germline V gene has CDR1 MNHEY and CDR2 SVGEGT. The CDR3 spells CASSYSHGHSGANVLTF. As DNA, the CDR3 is TGTGCCAGCAGTTACAGTCACGGACACTCTGGGGCCAACGTCCTGACTTTC.

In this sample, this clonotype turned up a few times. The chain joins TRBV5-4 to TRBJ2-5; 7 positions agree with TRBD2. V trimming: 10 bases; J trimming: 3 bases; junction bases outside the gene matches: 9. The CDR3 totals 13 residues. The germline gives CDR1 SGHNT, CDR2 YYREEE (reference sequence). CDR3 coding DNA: TGTGCCCAACGGGACGGGACTAAAGAGACCCAGTACTTC. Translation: CAQRDGTKETQYF.

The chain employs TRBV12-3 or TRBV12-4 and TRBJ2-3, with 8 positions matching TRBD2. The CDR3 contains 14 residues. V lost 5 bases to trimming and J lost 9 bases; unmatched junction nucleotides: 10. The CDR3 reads CASSGFLREDTQYF. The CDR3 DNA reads TGTGCCAGCAGTGGTTTTTTGCGGGAGGACACGCAGTATTTT.